Below are 27 T cell receptor beta chains sequenced from a single sample in a study of cytotoxic CD8 clonotypes in ibrutinib-treated CLL. Profiled with immunoSEQ multiplex PCR; TCRdb holds only in-frame clones, not every one. The sample lists 130,000 to 150,000 clones; 79% were seen once. The sample was PBMCs, taken after 12 months of ibrutinib treatment. The origin of the receptors is a human donor with chronic lymphocytic leukemia.

The chain recombines TRBV11-2 with TRBJ1-1, with a weak D call TRBD1 (5 bases). Germline lookup yields CDR1 SGHAT and CDR2 FQNNGV. Trimming took 1 base from V and 1 from J, leaving 16 bases between them. The CDR3 contains 17 residues. The CDR3 region is CASSLGSLGEANTEAFF. The CDR3 DNA reads TGTGCCAGCAGCTTAGGATCTTTAGGGGAAGCGAACACTGAAGCTTTCTTT. The variable domain in full, completed from reference TRBV11-2 and TRBJ1-1, reads EAGVAQSPRYKIIEKRQSVAFWCNPISGHATLYWYQQILGQGPKLLIQFQNNGVVDDSQLPKDRFSAERLKGVDSTLKIQPAKLEDSAVYLCASSLGSLGEANTEAFFGQGTRLTVV.

J is TRBJ1-1 and V is TRBV7-3, with a weak D call TRBD1 (5 bases). V gave up 5 bases and J gave up 6 bases, with 16 bases separating them. The CDR3 is 14 residues long. The germline V gene has CDR1 SGHTA and CDR2 FQGTGA. Written as DNA, the CDR3 is TGTGCCAGCAGCGCCGTGCAGGGATCGGCTGAAGCTTTCTTT. Translating gives CASSAVQGSAEAFF.

V is TRBV5-6 and J is TRBJ2-3; D is undetermined. CDR3 size: 12 residues. Germline V gene sequence: CDR1 SGHDT, CDR2 YYEEEE. Trimming took off 4 bases at V and 4 bases at J, with 7 bases between the two ends. CDR3 amino acids: CASSRPPDTQYF. The CDR3 nucleotides are TGTGCCAGCAGCCGGCCGCCAGATACGCAGTATTTT.

V is TRBV5-1 and J is TRBJ2-2; D gene ambiguous. The CDR3 spans 14 residues. In germline, CDR1 is SGHRS, CDR2 YFSETQ. V dropped 3 bases and J dropped 3 bases, with 9 bases sitting between them. The CDR3 DNA is TGCGCCAGCAGCTACCATGGGGACACCGGGGAGCTGTTTTTT. This gives the protein CASSYHGDTGELFF. Looking up the rest from reference TRBV5-1 and TRBJ2-2 gives the full variable domain: KAGVTQTPRYLIKTRGQQVTLSCSPISGHRSVSWYQQTPGQGLQFLFEYFSETQRNKGNFPGRFSGRQFSNSRSEMNVSTLELGDSALYLCASSYHGDTGELFFGEGSRLTVL.

A few counts support this clone. The chain employs TRBV4-3 and TRBJ2-1, with a weak D call TRBD1 (6 bases). V was trimmed by 2 bases and J by 0 bases, leaving 8 bases between them. The CDR3 has 15 residues. The germline CDR1 and CDR2 sequences are LGHNA and YSLEER. Here the CDR3 reads CASSQTTGSYNEQFF. DNA of the CDR3: TGCGCCAGCAGCCAAACGACAGGCTCCTACAATGAGCAGTTCTTC.

The chain uses TRBV6-6 and TRBJ1-2, with no clear D. From germline, CDR1 is MNHNY and CDR2 SVGAGI (reference sequence). This CDR3 region has 12 residues. The V end was cut by 0 bases, the J end by 8 bases, with 7 bases between. The CDR3 sequence: CASSYSAEGYTF. CDR3 DNA sequence: TGTGCCAGCAGTTACTCGGCGGAAGGCTACACCTTC.

The gene calls are TRBV6-4 and TRBJ2-4; 7 positions match TRBD1. This CDR3 spans 12 amino acids. The V gene's germline CDR1 is MRHNA and CDR2 SNTAGT. Unmatched junction bases numbered 11, after V lost 7 bases and J lost 14 bases. The CDR3: CASTLQGLGEYF. CDR3 DNA: TGTGCCAGCACCCTACAGGGGCTAGGAGAGTACTTC.

The chain employs TRBV9 and TRBJ1-1, with 7 nucleotides matching TRBD1. Germline V lookup: CDR1 SGDLS, CDR2 YYNGEE. The V and J ends lost 4 bases and 0 bases, in that order; junction bases with no gene match: 6. This CDR3 contains 15 residues. DNA for the CDR3: TGTGCCAGCAGCCCCAGACAGGGCTTGAACACTGAAGCTTTCTTT. This encodes CASSPRQGLNTEAFF.

The rearrangement uses TRBV5-4 and TRBJ2-7, with TRBD1 matching over 7 bases. The V gene end was trimmed by 6 bases and the J gene end by 1 base; junction bases not matched to a gene: 7. CDR3 length equals 14 residues. Germline loops: CDR1 SGHNT, CDR2 YYREEE (reference sequence). The CDR3 coding sequence is TGTGCCAGCACCCCGACAGGGACGTCCTACGAGCAGTACTTC. Its protein product is CASTPTGTSYEQYF.

The V call is TRBV11-3, the J call TRBJ2-5; 12 bases are shared with TRBD2. From germline, CDR1 is SGHNT and CDR2 YENEEA. Trimming took 4 bases from V and 7 from J; bases not matched to a gene: 16. The CDR3 consists of 18 residues. DNA of the CDR3: TGTGCCAGCAGCTCCGGGACTAGCGGGCTCGGGGGTAAGGGGACCCAGTACTTC. The encoded protein is CASSSGTSGLGGKGTQYF.

The rearrangement uses TRBV29-1 and TRBJ1-2, with TRBD1 matching over 10 bases. Germline CDR1 reads SQVTM; CDR2 reads ANQGSEA. The CDR3 spans 14 residues. V lost 2 bases, J lost 6 bases, and 6 bases stayed unmatched. CDR3 bases: TGCAGCGTTGAAAGGGACAGGGGAGAAGATGGCTACACCTTC. This translates into CSVERDRGEDGYTF. Full variable domain (remainder filled in from reference TRBV29-1 and TRBJ1-2): SAVISQKPSRDICQRGTSLTIQCQVDSQVTMMFWYRQQPGQSLTLIATANQGSEATYESGFVIDKFPISRPNLTFSTLTVSNMSPEDSSIYLCSVERDRGEDGYTFGSGTRLTVV.

The rearrangement uses TRBV7-2 and TRBJ1-2; D gene uncertain. From germline, CDR1 is SGHTA and CDR2 FQGNSA. The CDR3 consists of 11 residues. V was cut by 5 bases and J by 9 bases, with 10 bases left in between. The DNA for the CDR3 is TGTGCCAGCAGCACCAGCCTTCGCTACACCTTC. It yields the protein CASSTSLRYTF.

The chain couples TRBV11-2 to TRBJ1-1; D is unclear. Germline-derived CDR1 and CDR2 are SGHAT and FQNNGV. The CDR3 is 15 residues long. The ends were cut back, 5 bases at V and 0 bases at J, with 13 bases in the middle. The CDR3 DNA follows: TGTGCCAGCAGCCTGATTTTGGGGATGAACACTGAAGCTTTCTTT. Residues: CASSLILGMNTEAFF.

V is TRBV28 and J is TRBJ2-2; D unresolved. The V end lost 3 bases, the J end lost 6 bases, and 2 bases lay between the germline ends. CDR1 and CDR2 from the germline V gene are MDHEN and SYDVKM. The CDR3 has 11 amino acids. The CDR3 bases are TGTGCCAGCAGTTTGGCCGGGGAGCTGTTTTTT. This codes for CASSLAGELFF.

The chain has TRBV9 and TRBJ2-1, with D maybe TRBD2 (6 bases). Germline V gene sequence: CDR1 SGDLS, CDR2 YYNGEE. V was pared by 4 bases and J by 2 bases, with 13 bases between. The CDR3 loop spans 15 amino acids. CDR3 nucleotides: TGTGCCAGCAGCATTTCGGCGGGGACCTACAATGAGCAGTTCTTC. Its protein product is CASSISAGTYNEQFF.

The CDR3: CASSLWAETQYF. The CDR3 DNA reads TGTGCCAGCAGTTTATGGGCAGAGACGCAGTACTTC. This chain links TRBV28 with TRBJ2-7; D unresolved. V lost 0 bases to trimming and J lost 9 bases, with 9 bases between them. Germline V gene sequence: CDR1 MDHEN, CDR2 SYDVKM. This CDR3 is 12 amino acids long.

This chain connects TRBV15 to TRBJ1-2, with TRBD1 matching over 10 bases. CDR3 size: 14 residues. Germline-derived CDR1 and CDR2 are LNHNV and YYDKDF (reference sequence). V lost 0 bases to trimming and J lost 7 bases; unmatched junction nucleotides: 2. CDR3: CATSREGQGLGYTF. CDR3 DNA sequence: TGTGCCACCAGCAGAGAGGGACAGGGGCTTGGCTACACCTTC.

This clone appeared once. This rearrangement joins TRBV7-9 to TRBJ2-7; TRBD2 agrees at 7 bases. With 5 bases clipped from V and 4 bases from J, the junction kept 5 bases outside the gene matches. The germline V gene encodes CDR1 SEHNR and CDR2 FQNEAQ (reference sequence). This CDR3 has 13 amino acids. CDR3 loop: CASSRSGAYEQYF. For the CDR3, the DNA is TGTGCCAGCAGCCGAAGCGGGGCATACGAGCAGTACTTC.

This clone was recorded once. This chain uses TRBV11-2 with TRBJ2-7; 7 nucleotides align to TRBD1. V lost 3 bases to trimming and J lost 0 bases; unmatched junction nucleotides: 2. The CDR3 is 14 amino acids. Germline CDR1 and CDR2: SGHAT and FQNNGV. As DNA, the CDR3 is TGTGCCAGCAGCTTTGCAGGGGGCTCCTACGAGCAGTACTTC. Protein sequence: CASSFAGGSYEQYF.

The chain couples TRBV6-5 to TRBJ2-7; no firm D call. CDR1 MNHEY and CDR2 SVGAGI come from the germline V gene. This CDR3 has 11 amino acids. The V and J ends lost 5 bases and 5 bases respectively, with 7 bases between them. CDR3 in DNA: TGTGCCAGCAGTGAATGGAACGAGCAGTACTTC. Translated, it gives CASSEWNEQYF.

The chain is built from TRBV7-2 and TRBJ2-7; 7 bases fit TRBD1. Germline V gene sequence: CDR1 SGHTA, CDR2 FQGNSA. V lost 1 base to trimming and J lost 2 bases; unmatched junction nucleotides: 5. CDR3 length equals 15 residues. The DNA for the CDR3 is TGTGCCAGCAGCTTAGGTTGGGACAGAACCTACGAGCAGTACTTC. This codes for CASSLGWDRTYEQYF.

The J gene is TRBJ2-1, the V gene TRBV23-1; D may match TRBD1 or TRBD2 (5 bases each). TRBV23-1 is flagged as an ORF with uncertain function. This CDR3 spans 16 amino acids. The V end lost 4 bases, the J end lost 5 bases, and 18 bases lay between the germline ends. This CDR3 is CASSPPGTLFHNEQFF. Written as DNA, the CDR3 is TGCGCCAGCAGTCCCCCAGGGACCTTATTTCACAATGAGCAGTTCTTC.

The rearrangement links TRBV27 to TRBJ2-3; D gene uncertain. The CDR3 length is 17 residues. CDR1 is MNHEY and CDR2 is SMNVEV in the germline V gene (reference sequence). V was pared by 3 bases and J by 2 bases, with 18 bases between. The CDR3: CASSFLTSWRNTDTQYF. The CDR3 coding sequence is TGTGCCAGCAGTTTTTTGACCTCCTGGCGGAACACAGATACGCAGTATTTT.

V is TRBV6-5 and J is TRBJ2-1; D might be TRBD2 (6 bases). Germline CDR1 is MNHEY and CDR2 is SVGAGI. The germline V and J ends were trimmed by 8 bases and 9 bases, with 17 bases remaining between them. The CDR3 loop spans 13 amino acids. CDR3: CASQPTGVGEQFF. DNA of the CDR3: TGTGCCAGCCAACCGACGGGGGTCGGTGAGCAGTTCTTC.

The chain is built from TRBV27 and TRBJ2-7, with D perhaps matching TRBD1 (5 bases). Germline V gene sequence: CDR1 MNHEY, CDR2 SMNVEV (reference sequence). This CDR3 contains 12 residues. Trimming shortened V by 3 bases and J by 4 bases, and 7 bases separated the two germline ends. The CDR3 DNA follows: TGTGCCAGCAGTTTCCCAGGGTACGAGCAGTACTTC. Protein product: CASSFPGYEQYF.

This clone was detected only a few times. This chain uses TRBV5-4 with TRBJ2-7; D might be TRBD2 (6 bases). V was shortened by 0 bases and J by 0 bases, with 10 bases between the two germline ends. Germline CDR1 SGHNT, CDR2 YYREEE (reference sequence). The CDR3 has 15 amino acids. The CDR3 DNA reads TGTGCCAGCAGCTTGGATTTCGGGGGCTCCTACGAGCAGTACTTC. Translation gives CASSLDFGGSYEQYF.

The rearrangement joins TRBV2 to TRBJ2-1; D possibly corresponds to TRBD2 (6 bases). CDR1 and CDR2 from the germline V gene are SNHLY and FYNNEI. Trimming cost V 7 bases and J 0 bases, with 10 bases left between them. The CDR3 extends over 14 amino acids. The DNA of the CDR3 is TGTGCCAGCATGATGCGGGACTCCTACAATGAGCAGTTCTTC. It specifies CASMMRDSYNEQFF.